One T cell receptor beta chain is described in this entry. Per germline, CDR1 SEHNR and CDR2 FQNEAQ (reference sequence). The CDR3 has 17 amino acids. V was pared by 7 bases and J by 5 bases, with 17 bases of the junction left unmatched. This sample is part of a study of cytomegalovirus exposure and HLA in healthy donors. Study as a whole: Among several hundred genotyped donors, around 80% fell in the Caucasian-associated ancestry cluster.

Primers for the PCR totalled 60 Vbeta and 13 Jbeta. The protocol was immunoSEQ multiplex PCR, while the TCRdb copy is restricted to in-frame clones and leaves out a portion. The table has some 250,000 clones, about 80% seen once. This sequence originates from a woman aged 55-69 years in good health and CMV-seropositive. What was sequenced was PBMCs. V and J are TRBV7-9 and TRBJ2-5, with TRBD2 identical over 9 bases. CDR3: CASTMGGLAGAHETQYF. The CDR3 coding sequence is TGTGCCAGCACAATGGGGGGATTAGCGGGGGCCCATGAGACCCAGTACTTC.